This T cell receptor beta chain was captured by sequencing in a study of shared clonotypes between healthy human individuals. For this clone: This CDR3 is also generated by other DNA sequences in the sample.

Nashville, Tennessee was home to all donors, each a Caucasian adult. The assay was immunoSEQ multiplex PCR, and TCRdb's table has in-frame clones only and misses some. The table lists roughly 2.6 million clones, 85% to 95% of them singletons. The germline V and J ends were trimmed by 6 bases and 6 bases, with 7 bases remaining between them. CDR3 length equals 11 residues. CDR1 ENHRY and CDR2 SYGVKD come from the germline V gene. The TCR was taken from a man in his late teens or twenties in good health. This rearrangement joins TRBV10-3 to TRBJ2-3, with D unclear. The sample was naive CD4+ T cells sorted from blood. The subset was: CD45RA+ positively selected. The CDR3: CAISLGDTQYF. For the CDR3, the DNA is TGTGCCATCAGCCTAGGGGATACGCAGTATTTT.